This T cell receptor beta chain was observed in a study of T cell repertoires in ileal Crohn's disease. V gave up 5 bases and J gave up 0 bases, with 13 bases separating them. Germline CDR1 SEHNR, CDR2 FQNEAQ (reference sequence). There are 15 residues in the CDR3. Here immunoSEQ multiplex PCR was the method, and the copy in TCRdb shows in-frame clones only, minus some. The sample lists 9,500 to 10,000 clones; just over 75% were seen once. This chain joins TRBV7-9 and TRBJ1-2; D not resolved. The specimen was ileal tissue. The receptor was derived from an adult with Crohn's disease. CDR3 bases: TGTGCCAGCAGCCCCTCGCCCCCAGCTAACTATGGCTACACCTTC. Its translation is CASSPSPPANYGYTF. Drawing the rest from reference TRBV7-9 and TRBJ1-2, the complete variable domain is DTGVSQNPRHKITKRGQNVTFRCDPISEHNRLYWYRQTLGQGPEFLTYFQNEAQLEKSRLLSDRFSAERPKGSFSTLEIQRTEQGDSAMYLCASSPSPPANYGYTFGSGTRLTVV.